The 21 T cell receptor beta chains listed next were all sequenced from one sample in a study of T cell changes during pregnancy in multiple sclerosis (dated by TCRdb to between 2017 and 2020). The library was prepared using the immunoSEQ multiplex PCR assay. In its TCRdb copy, this immuneACCESS table keeps in-frame sequences only and misses some clones. Where compared with another copy, unresolved V genes explain less than half of these, and the others have no known cause. In this sample the table shows approximately 23,000 clones, 91% of which occur a single time. The ten largest clonotypes hold around 0.57% of the sample. The sample was CD4+ T cells from peripheral blood mononuclear cells, taken after pregnancy. Receptors originate from a female donor in good health, enrolled as a control in a pregnancy study.

V and J are TRBV7-9 and TRBJ2-3; tentative D call: TRBD2 (5 bases). In germline, CDR1 is SEHNR, CDR2 FQNEAQ (reference sequence). The CDR3 runs to 16 residues. V gave up 5 bases and J gave up 4 bases, with 19 bases separating them. The CDR3 sequence: CASSHYTASSPDTQYF. CDR3 coding DNA: TGTGCCAGCAGCCATTATACCGCTAGCAGCCCAGATACGCAGTATTTT. Looking up the rest from reference TRBV7-9 and TRBJ2-3 gives the full variable domain: DTGVSQNPRHKITKRGQNVTFRCDPISEHNRLYWYRQTLGQGPEFLTYFQNEAQLEKSRLLSDRFSAERPKGSFSTLEIQRTEQGDSAMYLCASSHYTASSPDTQYFGPGTRLTVL.

The chain is built from TRBV6-6 and TRBJ2-1, with TRBD2 matching over 7 bases. V was clipped by 6 bases and J by 3 bases; unmatched bases: 2. This CDR3 spans 13 amino acids. CDR1 and CDR2 from the germline V gene are MNHNY and SVGAGI (reference sequence). In nucleotides, the CDR3 is TGTGCCAGCAGCCGGGGGGTCTACAATGAGCAGTTCTTC. Translated: CASSRGVYNEQFF.

This rearrangement joins TRBV4-2 to TRBJ1-4, with D unresolved. V was cut by 0 bases and J by 11 bases, with 13 bases left in between. The CDR3 is 14 amino acids. The germline gives CDR1 LGHNA, CDR2 YNFKEQ. CDR3 DNA sequence: TGTGCCAGCAGCCAAGAGAGGGCGGTGAAGAAACTGTTTTTT. It specifies CASSQERAVKKLFF.

The chain combines TRBV2 with TRBJ1-5, with a tentative D call TRBD1 (5 bases). The germline V gene encodes CDR1 SNHLY and CDR2 FYNNEI. CDR3 length equals 18 residues. V dropped 5 bases and J dropped 4 bases, with 24 bases sitting between them. CDR3 protein: CASSLRAPRGWGNQPQHF. Here the CDR3 DNA reads TGTGCCAGCAGTTTAAGGGCTCCCCGGGGGTGGGGGAATCAGCCCCAGCATTTT.

The CDR3 DNA is TGTGCCAGCAGCCCCGTAAGCCCGGGACAGGCTGATTGGGCACCCCTCCACTTT. Residues: CASSPVSPGQADWAPLHF. The rearrangement links TRBV7-9 to TRBJ1-6; 8 bases are shared with TRBD1. CDR1 and CDR2 from the germline V gene are SEHNR and FQNEAQ (reference sequence). Trimming removed 5 bases from V and 11 bases from J; junction bases left unmatched: 20. The CDR3 runs to 18 residues. Full variable domain (rest looked up from reference TRBV7-9 and TRBJ1-6): DTGVSQNPRHKITKRGQNVTFRCDPISEHNRLYWYRQTLGQGPEFLTYFQNEAQLEKSRLLSDRFSAERPKGSFSTLEIQRTEQGDSAMYLCASSPVSPGQADWAPLHFGNGTRLTVT.

The chain has TRBV6-1 and TRBJ2-2, with D tentatively TRBD1 (5 bases). The CDR3 is made up of 14 amino acids. V was clipped by 6 bases and J by 5 bases, with 13 bases between them. Germline V lookup: CDR1 MNHNS, CDR2 SASEGT. The CDR3 spells CASRTESRTGELFF. CDR3 nucleotide sequence: TGTGCCAGCAGGACAGAATCCAGGACCGGGGAGCTGTTTTTT.

This clone was observed a handful of times. The chain uses TRBV6-1 and TRBJ1-6; D perhaps matches TRBD1 (5 bases). V lost 5 bases and J 9 bases, leaving 17 bases between the germline ends. The germline gives CDR1 MNHNS, CDR2 SASEGT. This CDR3 comprises 15 residues. The CDR3 nucleotides are TGTGCCAGCAGTCTTCAACAGGTGTTGGGTTCACCCCTCCACTTT. Its protein product is CASSLQQVLGSPLHF.

The chain recombines TRBV2 with TRBJ2-1, with a weak D call TRBD2 (7 bases). Trimming shortened V by 6 bases and J by 8 bases, and 17 bases separated the two germline ends. The germline V gene encodes CDR1 SNHLY and CDR2 FYNNEI. This CDR3 comprises 14 residues. CDR3 nucleotide sequence: TGTGCCAGCAGGCATGAGGGGGGGCAATATGAGCAGTTCTTC. Residues: CASRHEGGQYEQFF.

This chain joins TRBV7-2 and TRBJ2-4; TRBD2 matches at 9 bases. The ends lost 3 bases at V and 3 bases at J; junction bases unmatched: 6. The V gene's germline CDR1 is SGHTA and CDR2 FQGNSA. The CDR3 consists of 16 residues. This CDR3 is CASSLGRGGGKNIQYF. DNA of the CDR3: TGTGCCAGCAGCTTGGGGCGGGGGGGCGGCAAAAACATTCAGTACTTC. Filled out from reference TRBV7-2 and TRBJ2-4, the complete variable domain reads GAGVSQSPSNKVTEKGKDVELRCDPISGHTALYWYRQSLGQGLEFLIYFQGNSAPDKSGLPSDRFSAERTGGSVSTLTIQRTQQEDSAVYLCASSLGRGGGKNIQYFGAGTRLSVL.

The chain uses TRBV19 and TRBJ1-3; D possibly corresponds to TRBD1 (6 bases). Germline loops: CDR1 LNHDA, CDR2 SQIVND (reference sequence). V lost 11 bases, J lost 4 bases, and 9 bases lay in between. The CDR3 is 11 amino acids. The CDR3 here is CAAQGGNTIYF. CDR3 sequence (DNA): TGTGCCGCACAGGGAGGAAACACCATATATTTT.

The CDR3 sequence is CASRAASGTGGSPLHF. The CDR3 DNA sequence: TGTGCCAGCAGGGCTGCCTCCGGGACAGGGGGATCACCCCTCCACTTT. The chain has TRBV14 and TRBJ1-6; the match to TRBD1 covers 11 bases. Germline V CDR1 and CDR2: SGHDN, FVKESK. Unmatched junction bases numbered 11, after V lost 6 bases and J lost 10 bases. The CDR3 sequence is 16 residues long.

V gene TRBV9 combines with J gene TRBJ1-3; 9 bases align to TRBD1. Per germline, CDR1 SGDLS and CDR2 YYNGEE. Germline trimming cut 5 bases from V and 2 bases from J; bases unmatched to any gene: 5. The CDR3 is made up of 15 amino acids. Here the CDR3 DNA reads TGTGCCAGCAGTATACAGGGGGCACCTGGAAACACCATATATTTT. Its protein is CASSIQGAPGNTIYF.

The genes are TRBV19 and TRBJ1-5; D may be TRBD1 (5 bases). Trimming left V 6 bases short and J 1 base short, with 28 bases between. The length of the CDR3 is 20 residues. Germline V gives CDR1 LNHDA, CDR2 SQIVND (reference sequence). CDR3 bases: TGTGCCAGTAGCCCCTGGTGGGGCGGGAGGGCATATGGGAGCAATCAGCCCCAGCATTTT. It is translated as CASSPWWGGRAYGSNQPQHF. Together with reference TRBV19 and TRBJ1-5, the CDR3 gives the full variable domain: DGGITQSPKYLFRKEGQNVTLSCEQNLNHDAMYWYRQDPGQGLRLIYYSQIVNDFQKGDIAEGYSVSREKKESFPLTVTSAQKNPTAFYLCASSPWWGGRAYGSNQPQHFGDGTRLSIL.

The chain recombines TRBV28 with TRBJ2-7; the D gene is possibly TRBD2 (6 bases). The CDR3 is 14 residues long. V was trimmed by 5 bases and J by 4 bases, leaving 15 bases between them. Per the germline V gene, CDR1 is MDHEN and CDR2 is SYDVKM. The chain's CDR3 is CASSDTGLKYEQYF. In DNA form, the CDR3 reads TGTGCCAGCAGTGACACGGGACTTAAATACGAGCAGTACTTC.

V usage is TRBV2 and J usage is TRBJ2-3, with 14 bases matching TRBD2. Germline V gene data show CDR1 as SNHLY and CDR2 as FYNNEI. Trimming took 6 bases from V and 1 from J; bases not matched to a gene: 3. The CDR3 contains 16 residues. As DNA, the CDR3 is TGTGCCAGCAGGGAGGGACTAGCGGGGGGCACAGATACGCAGTATTTT. This translates into CASREGLAGGTDTQYF.

This clone appeared a single time. The chain carries TRBV9 and TRBJ1-4; 10 bases are shared with TRBD1. CDR1 is SGDLS, CDR2 YYNGEE, per germline. CDR3 length: 16 amino acids. Trimming took 4 bases from V and 11 from J; bases not matched to a gene: 14. The CDR3 DNA sequence: TGTGCCAGCAGCCTGCCCCGGGACAGGGGAACCCATAAACTGTTTTTT. Its translation: CASSLPRDRGTHKLFF.

The chain is built from TRBV7-9 and TRBJ2-5; no definite D call. The length of the CDR3 is 14 residues. V was clipped by 8 bases and J by 1 base, with 14 bases between them. Germline V gene data show CDR1 as SEHNR and CDR2 as FQNEAQ (reference sequence). The DNA of the CDR3 is TGTGCCAGCCTCAATGACAACTCCCAAGAGACCCAGTACTTC. It translates to CASLNDNSQETQYF.

The V and J genes are TRBV27 and TRBJ2-1; D is undetermined. The CDR3 spans 13 residues. V was trimmed by 7 bases and J by 5 bases, leaving 12 bases between them. Germline V gives CDR1 MNHEY, CDR2 SMNVEV (reference sequence). This CDR3 is CASIEGANNEQFF. The CDR3, as DNA: TGTGCCAGCATTGAAGGAGCGAACAATGAGCAGTTCTTC.

This chain joins TRBV14 and TRBJ2-7; the D gene is possibly TRBD2 (5 bases). The CDR3 contains 15 residues. V shed 0 bases and J shed 2 bases, with 11 bases lying between them. Germline loops: CDR1 SGHDN, CDR2 FVKESK. Written as DNA, the CDR3 is TGTGCCAGCAGCCAAGAGGAGAGGGCACCCTACGAGCAGTACTTC. Its protein product is CASSQEERAPYEQYF.

The rearrangement uses TRBV4-2 and TRBJ1-6, with D perhaps matching TRBD1 (5 bases). The V gene's germline CDR1 is LGHNA and CDR2 YNFKEQ. With 4 bases removed from V and 5 bases from J, the gap between germline ends came to 9 bases. The CDR3 length is 14 residues. CDR3 residues: CASSRQQDNSPLHF. The CDR3 bases are TGTGCCAGCAGCCGACAGCAAGATAATTCACCCCTCCACTTT.

The chain joins TRBV19 to TRBJ1-5, with 9 positions matching TRBD1. The CDR3 is 17 residues long. CDR1 is LNHDA, CDR2 SQIVND, per germline (reference sequence). The V gene end was trimmed by 5 bases and the J gene end by 6 bases; junction bases not matched to a gene: 14. The CDR3 region is CASSAQLGQGNRQPQHF. The CDR3 DNA follows: TGTGCCAGTAGTGCCCAGCTGGGACAGGGTAATCGTCAGCCCCAGCATTTT.